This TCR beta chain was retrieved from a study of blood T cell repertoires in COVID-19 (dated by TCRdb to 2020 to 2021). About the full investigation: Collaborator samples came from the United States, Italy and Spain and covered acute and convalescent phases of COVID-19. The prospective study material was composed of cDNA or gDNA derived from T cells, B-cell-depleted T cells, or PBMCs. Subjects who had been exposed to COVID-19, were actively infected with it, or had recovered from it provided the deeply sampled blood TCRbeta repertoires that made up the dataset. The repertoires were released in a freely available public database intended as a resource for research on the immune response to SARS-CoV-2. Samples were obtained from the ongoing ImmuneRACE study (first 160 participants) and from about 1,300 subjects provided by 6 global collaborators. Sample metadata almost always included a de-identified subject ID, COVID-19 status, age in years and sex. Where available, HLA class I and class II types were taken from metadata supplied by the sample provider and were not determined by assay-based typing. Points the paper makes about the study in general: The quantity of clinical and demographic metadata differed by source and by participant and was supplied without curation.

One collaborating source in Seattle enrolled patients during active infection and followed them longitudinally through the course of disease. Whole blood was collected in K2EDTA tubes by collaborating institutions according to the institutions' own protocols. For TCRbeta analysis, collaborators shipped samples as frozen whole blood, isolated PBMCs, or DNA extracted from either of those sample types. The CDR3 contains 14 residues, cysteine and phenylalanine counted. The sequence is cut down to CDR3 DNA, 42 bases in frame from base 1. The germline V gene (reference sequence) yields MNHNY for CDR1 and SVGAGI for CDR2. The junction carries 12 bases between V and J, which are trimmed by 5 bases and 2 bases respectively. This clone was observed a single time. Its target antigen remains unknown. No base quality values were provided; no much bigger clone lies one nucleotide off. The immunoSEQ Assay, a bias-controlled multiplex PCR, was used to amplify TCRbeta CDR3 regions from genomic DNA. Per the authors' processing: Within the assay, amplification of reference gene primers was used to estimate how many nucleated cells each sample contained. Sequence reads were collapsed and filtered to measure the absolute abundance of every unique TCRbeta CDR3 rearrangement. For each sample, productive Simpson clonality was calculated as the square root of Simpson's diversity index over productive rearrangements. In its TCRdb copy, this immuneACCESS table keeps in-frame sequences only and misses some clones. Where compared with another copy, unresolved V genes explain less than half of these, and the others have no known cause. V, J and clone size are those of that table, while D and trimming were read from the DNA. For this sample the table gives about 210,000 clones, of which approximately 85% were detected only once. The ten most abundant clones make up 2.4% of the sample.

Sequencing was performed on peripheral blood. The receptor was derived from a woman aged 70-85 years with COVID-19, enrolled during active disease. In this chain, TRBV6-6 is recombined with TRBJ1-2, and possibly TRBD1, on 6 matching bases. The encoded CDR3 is CASSPLRGNYGYTF. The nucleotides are TGTGCCAGCAGTCCCCTAAGGGGGAACTATGGCTACACCTTC.